This passage covers 9 T cell receptor beta chains from one sample sequenced in a study of cytomegalovirus exposure and HLA in healthy donors. It was with 60 Vbeta and 13 Jbeta primers that the PCR ran. The method was immunoSEQ multiplex PCR; TCRdb's version includes in-frame clones alone and lacks a portion of them. The data contain approximately 90,000 clones, approximately 76% of them singletons. What was sequenced was PBMCs. Every receptor here comes from a male donor in good health and CMV-seronegative.

The rearrangement uses TRBV21-1 and TRBJ1-3; the listed D gene, TRBD1, was not tested against the DNA. TRBV21-1 is marked as a pseudogene. The CDR3 length is 16 residues. CDR3 in amino acids: CASSKASQARDDTIYF. CDR3 sequence (DNA): TGTGCCAGCAGCAAAGCCTCCCAGGCCAGAGATGACACCATATATTTT.

V is TRBV9 and J is TRBJ1-2, with a possible D match to TRBD1 (6 bases). From germline, CDR1 is SGDLS and CDR2 YYNGEE. Trimming took off 4 bases at V and 6 bases at J, with 28 bases between the two ends. The CDR3 runs 18 residues. The CDR3 nucleotides read TGTGCCAGCAGCCGACGACAGGAATTTCTATCTGTTTTTCATGGCTACACCTTC. This sequence encodes CASSRRQEFLSVFHGYTF.

V gene TRBV5-1 combines with J gene TRBJ1-2; D not resolved. The CDR3 length is 14 residues. The ends were cut back, 4 bases at V and 0 bases at J, with 10 bases in the middle. Germline V CDR1 and CDR2: SGHRS, YFSETQ. This chain's CDR3 is CASSNLAANYGYTF. For the CDR3, the DNA is TGCGCCAGCAGCAATCTGGCAGCTAACTATGGCTACACCTTC.

The chain carries TRBV29-1 and TRBJ2-7; possibly TRBD2 for D (5 bases). CDR1 is SQVTM and CDR2 is ANQGSEA in the germline V gene. The CDR3 runs to 14 residues. The CDR3 protein is CSGLIVAPDYEQYF. In nucleotides, the CDR3 is TGCAGTGGACTCATTGTAGCGCCAGACTACGAGCAGTACTTC.

The chain carries TRBV6-5 and TRBJ2-2, with D tentatively TRBD2 (5 bases). In germline, CDR1 is MNHEY, CDR2 SVGAGI. The CDR3 extends over 14 amino acids. Trimming took 5 bases from V and 7 from J, leaving 14 bases between them. The CDR3 loop reads CASSLSGINGELFF. The CDR3 nucleotides are TGTGCCAGCAGTCTCTCCGGGATAAACGGGGAGCTGTTTTTT.

The J gene is TRBJ1-5, the V gene TRBV5-1, with D hard to call. Per the germline V gene, CDR1 is SGHRS and CDR2 is YFSETQ. The CDR3 extends over 16 amino acids. V gave up 0 bases and J gave up 3 bases, with 13 bases separating them. CDR3 in amino acids: CASSLGSEKINQPQHF. In nucleotides, the CDR3 is TGCGCCAGCAGCTTGGGTTCAGAAAAAATCAATCAGCCCCAGCATTTT.

The chain joins TRBV30 to TRBJ1-6, with 11 bases that match TRBD1. CDR1 GTSNPN and CDR2 SVGIG come from the germline V gene (reference sequence). J gave up 9 bases and V 3 bases, and 4 bases lay outside the gene matches. The CDR3 is 14 residues long. CDR3: CAWRGGTGGSPLHF. DNA for the CDR3: TGTGCCTGGAGGGGGGGGACAGGGGGTTCACCCCTCCACTTT.

The rearrangement uses TRBV15 and TRBJ2-1, with D perhaps TRBD2 (5 bases). This CDR3 contains 15 residues. Germline CDR1 is LNHNV and CDR2 is YYDKDF (reference sequence). V dropped 1 base and J dropped 0 bases, with 7 bases sitting between them. Here the CDR3 DNA reads TGTGCCACCAGCAGAGGTAGCGCCTCCTACAATGAGCAGTTCTTC. As protein: CATSRGSASYNEQFF.

This clone showed up just a few times. The J gene is TRBJ2-7, the V gene TRBV6-5; TRBD1 might be the D (6 bases). The CDR3 is 15 residues long. V was cut by 8 bases and J by 6 bases, with 23 bases left in between. Germline CDR1 and CDR2: MNHEY and SVGAGI. CDR3 coding DNA: TGTGCCAGCTCGGACCTGAGCAGGGACATCTCCGAGCAGTACTTC. Protein sequence: CASSDLSRDISEQYF.